The T cell receptor beta chain described here comes from a study of T cell changes during pregnancy in multiple sclerosis. This clone has just one count. Per the germline V gene, CDR1 is MGHRA and CDR2 is YSYEKL. V was shortened by 0 bases and J by 1 base, with 21 bases between the two germline ends. This CDR3 comprises 19 residues. Measured with immunoSEQ multiplex PCR; TCRdb has only the in-frame clones, and not every one. Of 19,000 or so clones listed, around 90% were seen once; the top ten hold 1.3%. The receptor comes from a female donor in good health, enrolled as a control in a pregnancy study. The sequences come from CD4+ T cells from peripheral blood mononuclear cells, collected in the first trimester of pregnancy. The rearrangement joins TRBV4-1 to TRBJ1-1; D not certain. The CDR3 region is CASSQEEGRLAIRNTEAFF. For the CDR3, the DNA is TGCGCCAGCAGCCAAGAAGAGGGAAGGTTGGCAATTCGGAACACTGAAGCTTTCTTT.